This T cell receptor (beta chain) was captured in a study of blood T cell repertoires in COVID-19. Study members were between about 18 and 95 years old and lived in 24 US regions. Two negative PCRs, clearance, or symptom resolution were required of recovered Cohort 3 donors. Some clones are missing from TCRdb's copy, which holds only in-frame ones; the method was immunoSEQ multiplex PCR. The data show roughly 180,000 clones, with about four fifths seen just once and approximately 18% held by the top ten. The trim removed 1 base at V and 8 bases at J, leaving 10 bases unmatched. The CDR3 covers 16 residues. The V gene's germline CDR1 is MNHNS and CDR2 SASEGT.

The TCR comes from a man in his fifties or sixties who had recovered from COVID-19. Sequences were obtained from PBMCs or T cells enriched from blood (not recorded which). This chain uses TRBV6-1 with TRBJ1-4; the match to TRBD1 covers 7 bases. The CDR3 DNA follows: TGTGCCAGCAGTGAAGGGTCGAGGGGACAGTGGGAAAAACTGTTTTTT. Translated, it gives CASSEGSRGQWEKLFF.